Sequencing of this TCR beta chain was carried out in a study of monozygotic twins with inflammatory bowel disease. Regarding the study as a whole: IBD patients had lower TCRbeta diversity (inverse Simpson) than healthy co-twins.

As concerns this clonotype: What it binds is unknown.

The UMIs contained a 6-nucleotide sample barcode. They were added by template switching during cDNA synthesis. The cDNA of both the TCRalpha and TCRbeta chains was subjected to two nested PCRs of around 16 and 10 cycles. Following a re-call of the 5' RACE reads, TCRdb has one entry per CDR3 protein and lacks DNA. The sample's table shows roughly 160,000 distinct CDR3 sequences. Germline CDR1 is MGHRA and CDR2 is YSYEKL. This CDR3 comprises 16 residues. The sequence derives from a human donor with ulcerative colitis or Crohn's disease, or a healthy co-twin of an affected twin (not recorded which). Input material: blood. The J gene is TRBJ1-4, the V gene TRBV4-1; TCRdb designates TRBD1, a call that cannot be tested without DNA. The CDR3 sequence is CASSQAGQGVKEKLFF.